The 30 T cell receptor beta chains below come from one sample, sequenced in a study of early T cells in non-severe SARS-CoV-2 infection. TCRdb used MiXCR to reprocess the 5' RACE reads, holding one entry per CDR3 protein. Here the sample spans about 76,000 distinct CDR3 sequences, roughly 12% being singletons. The sequenced sample was whole blood. The source of these receptors is an adult who was a healthcare worker with PCR-confirmed SARS-CoV-2 infection or an uninfected control (not recorded which).

This clonotype showed up many times. As DNA, the CDR3 is TGTGCCAGCAGCGTAGGCGCGGAGTCATACGAGCAGTACTTC. Its protein product is CASSVGAESYEQYF. The chain employs TRBV7-9 and TRBJ2-7, with unresolved D. CDR1 and CDR2 (germline): SEHNR, FQNEAQ (reference sequence). V gave up 5 bases and J gave up 4 bases, with 15 bases separating them. CDR3 length equals 14 residues.

The chain carries TRBV7-9 and TRBJ2-5; 7 bases map to TRBD1. The germline V gene has CDR1 SEHNR and CDR2 FQNEAQ (reference sequence). With V trimmed by 5 bases and J by 4 bases, 4 bases remained unmatched. The CDR3 totals 13 residues. The CDR3, as DNA: TGTGCCAGCAGCCCGGGACAGTTAGAGACCCAGTACTTC. The encoded protein is CASSPGQLETQYF. The full variable domain, completed using reference TRBV7-9 and TRBJ2-5, is DTGVSQNPRHKITKRGQNVTFRCDPISEHNRLYWYRQTLGQGPEFLTYFQNEAQLEKSRLLSDRFSAERPKGSFSTLEIQRTEQGDSAMYLCASSPGQLETQYFGPGTRLLVL.

This rearrangement joins TRBV9 to TRBJ2-2; D unresolved. Between the trimmed V and J ends, which lost 0 bases and 1 base, there was a span of 7 bases. The germline V gene encodes CDR1 SGDLS and CDR2 YYNGEE. The CDR3 sequence is 15 residues long. The CDR3 spells CASSVVPGNTGELFF. CDR3 nucleotide sequence: TGTGCCAGCAGCGTAGTGCCCGGGAACACCGGGGAGCTGTTTTTT.

The table lists this clonotype with a few counts. V is TRBV25-1 and J is TRBJ1-1; unclear D gene. Germline loops: CDR1 MGHDK, CDR2 SYGVNS. Trimming removed 9 bases at V and 5 bases at J, with 22 bases between. This CDR3 is built from 15 residues. CDR3 nucleotide sequence: TGTGCCAGAGGCGAGGGTCTCAGCACGGATACTGAAGCTTTCTTT. It specifies CARGEGLSTDTEAFF. The complete variable domain, with remaining parts taken from reference TRBV25-1 and TRBJ1-1, reads EADIYQTPRYLVIGTGKKITLECSQTMGHDKMYWYQQDPGMELHLIHYSYGVNSTEKGDLSSESTVSRIRTEHFPLTLESARPSHTSQYLCARGEGLSTDTEAFFGQGTRLTVV.

This clonotype has just a few counts. The V call is TRBV7-8, the J call TRBJ2-2; D is unresolved. This CDR3 spans 16 amino acids. CDR1 and CDR2 from the germline V gene are SGHVS and FQNEAQ. V was pared by 4 bases and J by 6 bases, with 18 bases between. Written as DNA, the CDR3 is TGTGCCAGCAGCTCCGGCCTCCTCAACCCTCCCGGGGAGCTGTTTTTT. Translated: CASSSGLLNPPGELFF.

The rearrangement uses TRBV12-3 or TRBV12-4 and TRBJ1-3; D not certain. The CDR3 has 15 amino acids. Deletions cut 5 bases from V and 0 bases from J, with 11 bases between. CDR3 in DNA: TGTGCCAGCAGTCCCGGACTGCACTCTGGAAACACCATATATTTT. As protein: CASSPGLHSGNTIYF.

The V gene is TRBV7-8, the J gene TRBJ2-1, with 7 bases matching TRBD2. The CDR3 runs 18 residues. Germline V gene lookup returns CDR1 SGHVS and CDR2 FQNEAQ. V lost 1 base to trimming and J lost 6 bases; unmatched junction nucleotides: 15. CDR3 nucleotides: TGTGCCAGCAGCTTAGATTTTCTACTTCCAGCGGGACTCAATGAGCAGTTCTTC. It yields the protein CASSLDFLLPAGLNEQFF.

This clonotype has a handful of counts. The J gene is TRBJ2-7, the V gene TRBV20-1; D is unclear. Trimming took 3 bases from V and 4 from J, leaving 16 bases between them. The CDR3 consists of 14 residues. Germline CDR1 DFQATT, CDR2 SNEGSKA (reference sequence). The DNA for the CDR3 is TGCAGTGCTAGGTCGGACGGCAAGGGTTACGAGCAGTACTTC. Amino acids: CSARSDGKGYEQYF.

This clonotype was seen at least ten times. The rearrangement uses TRBV19 and TRBJ1-5, with D possibly matching TRBD1 (5 bases). Germline V gives CDR1 LNHDA, CDR2 SQIVND (reference sequence). This CDR3 contains 16 residues. The V end was cut by 5 bases, the J end by 0 bases, with 14 bases between. The CDR3 DNA sequence: TGTGCCAGTAGTGTCACAGGAGATTATAGCAATCAGCCCCAGCATTTT. Its protein product is CASSVTGDYSNQPQHF.

This clonotype was observed a handful of times. V usage is TRBV23-1 and J usage is TRBJ2-1; 15 positions match TRBD2. TRBV23-1 is sorted into the ORF group, with uncertain function. J lost 2 bases, V lost 2 bases, and 7 bases had no gene match. The CDR3 contains 19 residues. The CDR3 spells CASSQPGLAGGGTYNEQFF. In DNA, the CDR3 is TGCGCCAGCAGTCAACCCGGACTAGCGGGAGGGGGGACCTACAATGAGCAGTTCTTC.

This clonotype showed up just a few times. CDR3 sequence (DNA): TGTGCCAGCAGCCAAGTAAGCGGGAGGTCGGTTGAGCAGTTCTTC. Translating gives CASSQVSGRSVEQFF. This sequence joins TRBV3-1 and TRBJ2-1; 9 positions match TRBD2. This CDR3 contains 15 residues. The J segment lost 9 bases and the V segment lost 1 base, leaving 7 bases of the junction unmatched. CDR1 is LGHDT and CDR2 is YNNKEL in the germline V gene (reference sequence).

This chain uses TRBV3-1 with TRBJ2-2, with 12 bases aligning to TRBD2. This CDR3 has 17 residues. Germline V CDR1 and CDR2: LGHDT, YNNKEL (reference sequence). V dropped 2 bases and J dropped 4; count of bases not matched to a gene: 5. DNA of the CDR3: TGTGCCAGCAGCCAATGGACTAGCGGGATAGTCACCGGGGAGCTGTTTTTT. This sequence encodes CASSQWTSGIVTGELFF.

The rearrangement uses TRBV3-1 and TRBJ1-2; no firm D call. The germline V gene encodes CDR1 LGHDT and CDR2 YNNKEL (reference sequence). V lost 3 bases, J lost 6 bases, and 11 bases lay in between. The CDR3 is 13 amino acids. DNA of the CDR3: TGTGCCAGCAGCCACGAAGCCTTCCATGGCTACACCTTC. It yields the protein CASSHEAFHGYTF. Filled out from reference TRBV3-1 and TRBJ1-2, the complete variable domain reads DTAVSQTPKYLVTQMGNDKSIKCEQNLGHDTMYWYKQDSKKFLKIMFSYNNKELIINETVPNRFSPKSPDKAHLNLHINSLELGDSAVYFCASSHEAFHGYTFGSGTRLTVV.

This clonotype turned up a few times. The chain employs TRBV6-6 and TRBJ2-7; possibly TRBD1 for D (5 bases). The length of the CDR3 is 14 residues. Germline CDR1 reads MNHNY; CDR2 reads SVGAGI (reference sequence). V was pared by 0 bases and J by 7 bases, with 13 bases between. The CDR3 sequence is CASSYSYRPDEQYF. Here the CDR3 DNA reads TGTGCCAGCAGTTACTCGTACAGGCCGGATGAGCAGTACTTC.

This clonotype has just a few counts. The chain has TRBV4-1 and TRBJ2-7; the match to TRBD2 covers 8 bases. Trimming at V came to 1 base and at J to 5 bases, leaving 7 bases not matched to a gene. Germline assignment: CDR1 MGHRA and CDR2 YSYEKL. This CDR3 is 15 amino acids long. The CDR3 DNA sequence: TGCGCCAGCAGCCAAGGAGCGGGAGAGATTAACGAGCAGTACTTC. This translates into CASSQGAGEINEQYF.

V and J are TRBV5-1 and TRBJ1-2, with 7 bases matching TRBD1. The CDR3 is 14 residues long. The V gene's germline CDR1 is SGHRS and CDR2 YFSETQ. The junction had 2 bases not matched to a gene; V was cut back by 0 bases and J by 3 bases. The CDR3 DNA is TGCGCCAGCAGCTTGGGCACAGGGGACTATGGCTACACCTTC. As protein: CASSLGTGDYGYTF.

This clonotype has a handful of counts. The chain couples TRBV20-1 to TRBJ2-1; D is undetermined. Trimming pared 3 bases from V and 5 bases from J, leaving 8 bases between. Germline V lookup: CDR1 DFQATT, CDR2 SNEGSKA (reference sequence). This CDR3 spans 12 amino acids. The DNA for the CDR3 is TGCAGTGCTAGCAGACACCACAATGAGCAGTTCTTC. Translation: CSASRHHNEQFF.

This clonotype was picked up many times. The V gene is TRBV19, the J gene TRBJ2-7, with unresolved D. CDR1 and CDR2 from the germline V gene are LNHDA and SQIVND (reference sequence). Trimming shortened V by 0 bases and J by 3 bases, and 15 bases separated the two germline ends. This CDR3 is 16 amino acids long. The DNA for the CDR3 is TGTGCCAGTAGTATAGATCTAGAGGACGGATACTACGAGCAGTACTTC. Translating gives CASSIDLEDGYYEQYF.

This clonotype was seen a few times. The genes are TRBV5-1 and TRBJ1-1, with D tentatively TRBD1 (6 bases). Germline values: CDR1 SGHRS, CDR2 YFSETQ. The CDR3 spans 15 residues. Trimming removed 2 bases from V and 2 bases from J, with 13 bases in between. The CDR3 is CASSFSDRRNTEAFF. In DNA, the CDR3 is TGCGCCAGCAGCTTCTCCGACAGGAGAAACACTGAAGCTTTCTTT. Based on the CDR3 plus reference TRBV5-1 and TRBJ1-1, the full variable domain is KAGVTQTPRYLIKTRGQQVTLSCSPISGHRSVSWYQQTPGQGLQFLFEYFSETQRNKGNFPGRFSGRQFSNSRSEMNVSTLELGDSALYLCASSFSDRRNTEAFFGQGTRLTVV.

V and J are TRBV28 and TRBJ1-2, with D possibly TRBD1 on 5 matching bases. Trimming pared 6 bases from V and 4 bases from J, leaving 21 bases between. This CDR3 comprises 16 residues. CDR1 and CDR2 (germline): MDHEN, SYDVKM. The CDR3, as DNA: TGTGCCAGCAGCCTCTCGGGGACCACTACGATCTATGGCTACACCTTC. This codes for CASSLSGTTTIYGYTF.

This clonotype was seen a few times. The chain is built from TRBV11-2 and TRBJ2-3; D is unresolved. The CDR3 covers 14 residues. Germline-derived CDR1 and CDR2 are SGHAT and FQNNGV. With 4 bases removed from V and 1 base from J, the gap between germline ends came to 9 bases. The CDR3 nucleotides read TGTGCCAGCAGCTCGACGTGGGGCACAGATACGCAGTATTTT. Residues: CASSSTWGTDTQYF.

This clonotype was observed a single time. This chain joins TRBV28 and TRBJ2-5, with TRBD2 matching 7 bases. The CDR3 is 14 residues long. From germline, CDR1 is MDHEN and CDR2 SYDVKM. Trimming cost V 0 bases and J 2 bases; bases outside gene matches: 0. Here the CDR3 DNA reads TGTGCCAGCAGTTTATGGGGAGGGCAAGAGACCCAGTACTTC. It codes for CASSLWGGQETQYF. Based on the CDR3 plus reference TRBV28 and TRBJ2-5, the full variable domain is DVKVTQSSRYLVKRTGEKVFLECVQDMDHENMFWYRQDPGLGLRLIYFSYDVKMKEKGDIPEGYSVSREKKERFSLILESASTNQTSMYLCASSLWGGQETQYFGPGTRLLVL.

This clonotype was detected ten times or more. This rearrangement joins TRBV19 to TRBJ1-5, with D possibly being TRBD1 (6 bases). The CDR3 is made up of 16 amino acids. Trimming removed 8 bases from V and 0 bases from J, with 17 bases in between. CDR1 is LNHDA and CDR2 is SQIVND in the germline V gene (reference sequence). The CDR3 spells CASAIRGQDSNQPQHF. The CDR3 DNA follows: TGTGCCAGTGCCATCCGGGGGCAAGATAGCAATCAGCCCCAGCATTTT.

V gene TRBV28 combines with J gene TRBJ2-5; 7 bases fit TRBD2. This CDR3 spans 12 amino acids. Trimming at V came to 6 bases and at J to 2 bases, leaving 0 bases not matched to a gene. Germline V lookup: CDR1 MDHEN, CDR2 SYDVKM. The CDR3 spells CASRGGQETQYF. CDR3 bases: TGTGCCAGCAGGGGGGGGCAAGAGACCCAGTACTTC.

The chain combines TRBV3-1 with TRBJ2-7; possibly TRBD1 or TRBD2 for D (5 bases each). The germline gives CDR1 LGHDT, CDR2 YNNKEL (reference sequence). The CDR3 is 12 amino acids. Trimming cost V 7 bases and J 6 bases, with 13 bases left between them. The CDR3 nucleotides read TGTGCCAGCAAAGGGGCTGGGGGCGAGCAGTACTTC. As protein: CASKGAGGEQYF.

The table lists this clonotype with many counts. The J gene is TRBJ2-5, the V gene TRBV20-1, with D uncertain. This CDR3 contains 13 residues. The germline V gene encodes CDR1 DFQATT and CDR2 SNEGSKA (reference sequence). Trimming left V 3 bases short and J 5 bases short, with 13 bases between. The CDR3: CSASPLARETQYF. The CDR3 nucleotides are TGCAGTGCTAGCCCTCTCGCCAGGGAGACCCAGTACTTC.

The J gene is TRBJ2-1, the V gene TRBV5-1, with TRBD1 matching 7 bases. V was clipped by 3 bases and J by 7 bases; unmatched bases: 7. Per the germline V gene, CDR1 is SGHRS and CDR2 is YFSETQ. The CDR3 has 14 residues. CDR3 in amino acids: CASSSSTGENEQFF. The CDR3 DNA follows: TGCGCCAGCAGCTCATCTACAGGGGAAAATGAGCAGTTCTTC.

The gene calls are TRBV28 and TRBJ2-7, with TRBD1 matching 7 bases. CDR1 and CDR2 (germline): MDHEN, SYDVKM. This CDR3 has 14 amino acids. The V and J ends lost 4 bases and 3 bases, in that order; junction bases with no gene match: 6. The CDR3 loop reads CASSSGQSHYEQYF. CDR3 nucleotide sequence: TGTGCCAGCAGTTCGGGACAGAGTCACTACGAGCAGTACTTC.

J is TRBJ2-5 and V is TRBV7-2; 10 bases are a match to TRBD2. CDR1 is SGHTA and CDR2 is FQGNSA in the germline V gene. V was clipped by 3 bases and J by 5 bases; unmatched bases: 3. This CDR3 is built from 14 residues. CDR3 DNA: TGTGCCAGCAGCTTGGAGCGGGAGGGCGAGACCCAGTACTTC. Its protein product is CASSLEREGETQYF.

Only a few counts were recorded for this clonotype. The chain combines TRBV11-2 with TRBJ2-2; 11 bases line up with TRBD2. The V and J ends lost 5 bases and 6 bases, in that order; junction bases with no gene match: 8. The CDR3 length is 16 residues. Germline V CDR1 and CDR2: SGHAT, FQNNGV. The CDR3 region has the DNA TGTGCCAGCAGCCCATTAGCGGGAGGGCAGGCCGGGGAGCTGTTTTTT. It encodes CASSPLAGGQAGELFF.